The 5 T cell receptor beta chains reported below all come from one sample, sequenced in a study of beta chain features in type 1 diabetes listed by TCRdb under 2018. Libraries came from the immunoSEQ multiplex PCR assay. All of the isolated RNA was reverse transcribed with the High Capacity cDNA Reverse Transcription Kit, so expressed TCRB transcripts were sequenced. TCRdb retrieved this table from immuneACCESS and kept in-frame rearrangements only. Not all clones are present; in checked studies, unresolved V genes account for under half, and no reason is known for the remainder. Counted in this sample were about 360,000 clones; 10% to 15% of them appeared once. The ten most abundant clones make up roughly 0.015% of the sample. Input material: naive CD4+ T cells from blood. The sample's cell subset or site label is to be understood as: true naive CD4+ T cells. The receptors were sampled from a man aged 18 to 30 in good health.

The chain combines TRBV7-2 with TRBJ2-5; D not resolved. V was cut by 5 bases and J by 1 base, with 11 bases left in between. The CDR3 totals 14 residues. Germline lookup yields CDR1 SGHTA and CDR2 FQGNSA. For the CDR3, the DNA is TGTGCCAGCAGCCAGGTCCTTTCCCAAGAGACCCAGTACTTC. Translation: CASSQVLSQETQYF.

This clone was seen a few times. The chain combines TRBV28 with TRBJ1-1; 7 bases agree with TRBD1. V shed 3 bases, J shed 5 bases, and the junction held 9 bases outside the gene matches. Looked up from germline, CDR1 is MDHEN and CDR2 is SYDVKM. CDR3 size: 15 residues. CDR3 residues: CASSFGRAGGTEAFF. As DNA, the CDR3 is TGTGCCAGCAGTTTCGGCCGGGCAGGGGGGACTGAAGCTTTCTTT.

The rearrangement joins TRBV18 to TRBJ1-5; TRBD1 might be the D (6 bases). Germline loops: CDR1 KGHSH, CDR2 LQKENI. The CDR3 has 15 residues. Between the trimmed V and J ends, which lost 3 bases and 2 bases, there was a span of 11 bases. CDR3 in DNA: TGTGCCAGCTCACCGAGGGGGTCTGGCAATCAGCCCCAGCATTTT. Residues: CASSPRGSGNQPQHF.

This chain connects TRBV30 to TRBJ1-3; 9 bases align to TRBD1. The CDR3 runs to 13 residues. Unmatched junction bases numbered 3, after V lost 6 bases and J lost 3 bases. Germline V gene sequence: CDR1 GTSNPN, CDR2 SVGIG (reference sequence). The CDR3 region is CACDRGVGNTIYF. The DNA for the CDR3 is TGTGCCTGCGACAGGGGGGTTGGAAACACCATATATTTT.

The CDR3 nucleotides read TGTGCCAGCACTCCGGCCCCGGACAGATACAATGAGCAGTTCTTC. It is translated as CASTPAPDRYNEQFF. The rearrangement joins TRBV7-2 to TRBJ2-1, with D maybe TRBD1 (6 bases). V was trimmed by 7 bases and J by 4 bases, leaving 17 bases between them. The CDR3 totals 15 residues. Germline CDR1 SGHTA, CDR2 FQGNSA.